This note documents a single TCR beta chain sequence. As yet, its antigen is unknown. These data come from a study of cytomegalovirus exposure and HLA in healthy donors. Study-wide findings and caveats: TRBV6-2, TRBV6-3 and some other V segments were excluded as indistinguishable.

Per germline, CDR1 KGHSH and CDR2 LQKENI. With V trimmed by 3 bases and J by 0 bases, 4 bases remained unmatched. This CDR3 is built from 15 residues. Healthy donors of bone marrow made up the group. In the PCR, 60 Vbeta and 13 Jbeta primers were used. Sequencing was performed with immunoSEQ multiplex PCR; in TCRdb, only in-frame clones are kept and a portion is missing. There are 200,000 to 250,000 clones in the sample, with less than 1% held by the top ten. This receptor was taken from a woman under 40 in good health and CMV-seropositive. Sequenced sample: PBMCs. The rearrangement links TRBV18 to TRBJ1-2, with TRBD1 matching over 7 bases. The CDR3 loop reads CASSPTDRTNYGYTF. The CDR3 DNA follows: TGTGCCAGCTCACCCACGGACAGGACTAACTATGGCTACACCTTC.